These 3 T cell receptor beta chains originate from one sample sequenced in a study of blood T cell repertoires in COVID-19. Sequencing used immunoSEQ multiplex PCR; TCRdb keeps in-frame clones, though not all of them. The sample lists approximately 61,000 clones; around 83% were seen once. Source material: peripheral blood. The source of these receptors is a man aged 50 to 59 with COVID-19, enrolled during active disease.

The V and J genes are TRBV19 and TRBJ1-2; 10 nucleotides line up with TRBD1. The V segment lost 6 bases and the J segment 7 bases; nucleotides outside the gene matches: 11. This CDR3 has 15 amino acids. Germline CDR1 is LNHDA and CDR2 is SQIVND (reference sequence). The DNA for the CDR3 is TGTGCCAGTAGCCCCCGGGACAGGGGTGTACGTGGCTACACCTTC. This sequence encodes CASSPRDRGVRGYTF.

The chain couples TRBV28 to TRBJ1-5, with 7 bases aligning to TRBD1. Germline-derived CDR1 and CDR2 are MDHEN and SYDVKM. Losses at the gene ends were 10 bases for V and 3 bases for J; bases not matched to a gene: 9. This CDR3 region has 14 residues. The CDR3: CAIKTQGDNQPQHF. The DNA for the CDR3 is TGTGCCATCAAAACGCAGGGGGACAATCAGCCCCAGCATTTT.

In nucleotides, the CDR3 is TGTGCCAGCAGGGGACAACGGCTCTACTATGGCTACACCTTC. Protein: CASRGQRLYYGYTF. The chain has TRBV2 and TRBJ1-2; TRBD1 might be the D (6 bases). The CDR3 runs to 14 residues. The ends were cut back, 6 bases at V and 3 bases at J, with 14 bases in the middle. Germline lookup yields CDR1 SNHLY and CDR2 FYNNEI.